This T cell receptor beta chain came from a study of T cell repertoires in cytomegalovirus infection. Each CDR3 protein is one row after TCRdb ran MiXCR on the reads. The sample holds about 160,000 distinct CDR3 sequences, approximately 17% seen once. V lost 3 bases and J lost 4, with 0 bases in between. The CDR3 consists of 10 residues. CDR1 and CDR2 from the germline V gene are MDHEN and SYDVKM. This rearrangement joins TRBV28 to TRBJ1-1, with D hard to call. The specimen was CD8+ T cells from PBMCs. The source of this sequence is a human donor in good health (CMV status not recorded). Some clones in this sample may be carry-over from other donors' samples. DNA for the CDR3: TGTGCCAGCAGTTTCACTGAAGCTTTCTTT. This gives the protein CASSFTEAFF. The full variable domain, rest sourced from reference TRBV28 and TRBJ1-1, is DVKVTQSSRYLVKRTGEKVFLECVQDMDHENMFWYRQDPGLGLRLIYFSYDVKMKEKGDIPEGYSVSREKKERFSLILESASTNQTSMYLCASSFTEAFFGQGTRLTVV.